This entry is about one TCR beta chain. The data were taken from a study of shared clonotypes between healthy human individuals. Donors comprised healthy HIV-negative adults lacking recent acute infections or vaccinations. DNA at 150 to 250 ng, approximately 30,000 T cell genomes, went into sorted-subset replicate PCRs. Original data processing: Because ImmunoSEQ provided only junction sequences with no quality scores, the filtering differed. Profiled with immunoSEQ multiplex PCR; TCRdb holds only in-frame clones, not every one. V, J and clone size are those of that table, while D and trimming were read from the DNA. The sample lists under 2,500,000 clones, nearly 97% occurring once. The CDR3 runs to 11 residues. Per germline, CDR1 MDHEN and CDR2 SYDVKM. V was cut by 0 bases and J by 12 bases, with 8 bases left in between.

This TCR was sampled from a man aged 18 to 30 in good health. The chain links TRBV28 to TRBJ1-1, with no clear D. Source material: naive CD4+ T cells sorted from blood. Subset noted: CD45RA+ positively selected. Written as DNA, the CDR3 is TGTGCCAGCAGTTTATGGGCCGTGTCTTTCTTT. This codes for CASSLWAVSFF. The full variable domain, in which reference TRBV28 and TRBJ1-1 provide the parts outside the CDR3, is DVKVTQSSRYLVKRTGEKVFLECVQDMDHENMFWYRQDPGLGLRLIYFSYDVKMKEKGDIPEGYSVSREKKERFSLILESASTNQTSMYLCASSLWAVSFFGQGTRLTVV.